The 2 T cell receptor beta chains below were found in one sample sequenced in a study of early T cells in non-severe SARS-CoV-2 infection. Via MiXCR, TCRdb re-called the 5' RACE reads, giving one row per CDR3 protein. Of several thousand distinct CDR3 sequences listed, about 5% are singletons. Input material: whole blood. These receptors were obtained from an adult who was a healthcare worker with PCR-confirmed SARS-CoV-2 infection or an uninfected control (not recorded which).

The chain links TRBV28 to TRBJ2-1; D ambiguous. The germline gives CDR1 MDHEN, CDR2 SYDVKM. The V gene lost 1 base and the J gene lost 0 bases, with 13 bases spanning the gap. The CDR3 sequence is 17 residues long. The CDR3 protein is CASSLYVRLASYNEQFF. The CDR3, as DNA: TGTGCCAGCAGTTTATATGTCAGGCTGGCCTCCTACAATGAGCAGTTCTTC.

This clonotype appeared many times. The chain links TRBV20-1 to TRBJ2-1, with TRBD2 as a possible D gene (5 bases). Trimming left V 1 base short and J 3 bases short, with 10 bases between. There are 14 residues in the CDR3. Per the germline V gene, CDR1 is DFQATT and CDR2 is SNEGSKA (reference sequence). The CDR3 spells CSARGTGYYNEQFF. In DNA form, the CDR3 reads TGCAGTGCTAGAGGGACTGGGTACTACAATGAGCAGTTCTTC.